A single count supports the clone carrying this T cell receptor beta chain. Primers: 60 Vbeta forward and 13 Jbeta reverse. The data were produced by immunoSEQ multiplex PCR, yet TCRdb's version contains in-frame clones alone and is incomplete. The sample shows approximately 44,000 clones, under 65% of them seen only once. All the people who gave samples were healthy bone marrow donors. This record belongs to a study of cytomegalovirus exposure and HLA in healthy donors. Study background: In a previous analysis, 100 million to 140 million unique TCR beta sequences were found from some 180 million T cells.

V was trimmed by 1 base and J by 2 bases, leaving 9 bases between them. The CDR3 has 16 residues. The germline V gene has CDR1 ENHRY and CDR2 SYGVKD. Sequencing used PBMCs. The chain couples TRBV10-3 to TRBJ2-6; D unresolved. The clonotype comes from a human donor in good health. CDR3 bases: TGTGCCATCAGTGAGTTCGCCTCTACTGGGGCCAACGTCCTGACTTTC. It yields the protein CAISEFASTGANVLTF.